What follows are 13 T cell receptor beta chains derived from one specimen sequenced in a study of radiation and T cells in renal cell carcinoma. Noted time point: baseline pretreatment blood. The treatment denotes: 15 Gy SBRT to primary tumor, nephrectomy 4 weeks later. Sequencing was performed with immunoSEQ multiplex PCR; in TCRdb, only in-frame clones are kept and a portion is missing. The sample shows around 160,000 clones, 88% of them seen only once. Sample: blood, taken from a patient whose treatment included radiotherapy and nephrectomy. The receptors here all came from a woman in her 70s with renal cell carcinoma.

This clone appeared once. V gene TRBV5-4 combines with J gene TRBJ1-1; the match to TRBD1 covers 11 bases. The trim removed 0 bases at V and 4 bases at J, leaving 2 bases unmatched. CDR1 SGHNT and CDR2 YYREEE come from the germline V gene (reference sequence). CDR3 size: 15 residues. CDR3 coding DNA: TGTGCCAGCAGCTTGGGGGGACAGGGGGGCACTGAAGCTTTCTTT. As protein: CASSLGGQGGTEAFF.

This chain uses TRBV6-1 with TRBJ1-4; D possibly corresponds to TRBD1 (5 bases). Trimming left V 8 bases short and J 2 bases short, with 9 bases between. The V gene's germline CDR1 is MNHNS and CDR2 SASEGT. The CDR3 has 13 amino acids. The CDR3 loop is CASVQGTNEKLFF. CDR3 coding DNA: TGTGCCAGCGTCCAGGGTACTAATGAAAAACTGTTTTTT.

This rearrangement joins TRBV4-1 to TRBJ2-7, with D perhaps matching TRBD1 or TRBD2 (6 bases each). With 3 bases removed from V and 3 bases from J, the gap between germline ends came to 15 bases. The germline CDR1 and CDR2 sequences are MGHRA and YSYEKL. This CDR3 region has 15 residues. CDR3 in amino acids: CASSHGGGQRYEQYF. The CDR3 nucleotides are TGCGCCAGCAGCCACGGAGGGGGACAACGCTACGAGCAGTACTTC.

The chain recombines TRBV11-3 with TRBJ2-2; perhaps TRBD1 as D (7 bases). Germline CDR1 is SGHNT and CDR2 is YENEEA. Between the trimmed V and J ends, which lost 7 bases and 5 bases, there was a span of 17 bases. CDR3 length equals 15 residues. The chain's CDR3 is CASTKWAGGTGELFF. In DNA form, the CDR3 reads TGTGCCAGCACAAAATGGGCAGGGGGGACCGGGGAGCTGTTTTTT.

The chain recombines TRBV28 with TRBJ1-2; D is perhaps TRBD1 (5 bases). The germline gives CDR1 MDHEN, CDR2 SYDVKM. Trimming took off 8 bases at V and 4 bases at J, with 14 bases between the two ends. This CDR3 has 13 residues. The CDR3 bases are TGTGCCAGCGATTCAGGGATGACCTATGGCTACACCTTC. It translates to CASDSGMTYGYTF.

This chain connects TRBV21-1 to TRBJ2-5; the table names TRBD1, a call not compared with the DNA. TRBV21-1 is a pseudogene. The CDR3 is 12 amino acids. The DNA of the CDR3 is TGTGCCAGCAGCACGGGACAGGGAACCCAGTACTTC. Its protein is CASSTGQGTQYF.

This clone has only one observation. The CDR3 sequence: CASSLIDFQETQYF. In DNA form, the CDR3 reads TGCGCCAGCAGCTTGATAGACTTCCAAGAGACCCAGTACTTC. This chain joins TRBV5-1 and TRBJ2-5; no definite D call. The CDR3 is 14 amino acids. The germline V gene has CDR1 SGHRS and CDR2 YFSETQ. Trimming shortened V by 1 base and J by 1 base, and 8 bases separated the two germline ends.

V is TRBV5-1 and J is TRBJ1-6; a weak D match, TRBD1 (6 bases). The V gene lost 4 bases and the J gene lost 7 bases, with 15 bases spanning the gap. Germline CDR1 reads SGHRS; CDR2 reads YFSETQ. CDR3 size: 15 residues. Written as DNA, the CDR3 is TGCGCCAGCAGCCCGACGGGGGCTGGCAATTCACCCCTCCACTTT. Residues: CASSPTGAGNSPLHF.

This clone was picked up one time. The rearrangement uses TRBV27 and TRBJ2-5, with D unresolved. With 1 base removed from V and 4 bases from J, the gap between germline ends came to 7 bases. The CDR3 is 13 residues long. The V gene's germline CDR1 is MNHEY and CDR2 SMNVEV (reference sequence). In DNA form, the CDR3 reads TGTGCCAGCAGTTTATTTGGTAGAGAGACCCAGTACTTC. It translates to CASSLFGRETQYF.

The chain couples TRBV9 to TRBJ2-7; D gene unclear. Trimming cost V 3 bases and J 4 bases, with 20 bases left between them. There are 16 residues in the CDR3. Looked up from germline, CDR1 is SGDLS and CDR2 is YYNGEE. The CDR3 coding sequence is TGTGCCAGCAGCGCCCGTCAGTTGGAAGTGGGGTACGAGCAGTACTTC. It translates to CASSARQLEVGYEQYF.

This clone came up once. The J gene is TRBJ1-1, the V gene TRBV6-6; TRBD1 matches 7 bases. The V gene's germline CDR1 is MNHNY and CDR2 SVGAGI (reference sequence). J was trimmed by 0 bases and V by 2 bases; bases with no gene match: 6. This CDR3 spans 16 amino acids. The CDR3 loop reads CASSYPMTGLNTEAFF. CDR3 bases: TGTGCCAGCAGTTACCCGATGACAGGGTTGAACACTGAAGCTTTCTTT.

The chain recombines TRBV7-8 with TRBJ1-5; D is possibly TRBD1 (5 bases). The CDR3 is 15 residues long. V was cut by 6 bases and J by 7 bases, with 19 bases left in between. Germline V gene sequence: CDR1 SGHVS, CDR2 FQNEAQ. This chain's CDR3 is CASSSRRGGSQPQHF. The CDR3 nucleotides are TGTGCCAGCAGTTCCAGACGGGGGGGAAGCCAGCCCCAGCATTTT.

The chain links TRBV19 to TRBJ1-4, with D tentatively TRBD1 (5 bases). V lost 6 bases and J lost 5, with 16 bases in between. Per germline, CDR1 LNHDA and CDR2 SQIVND (reference sequence). The CDR3 spans 15 residues. DNA of the CDR3: TGTGCCAGTAGAGACCGGCCGGGGGGGAATGAAAAACTGTTTTTT. It specifies CASRDRPGGNEKLFF.